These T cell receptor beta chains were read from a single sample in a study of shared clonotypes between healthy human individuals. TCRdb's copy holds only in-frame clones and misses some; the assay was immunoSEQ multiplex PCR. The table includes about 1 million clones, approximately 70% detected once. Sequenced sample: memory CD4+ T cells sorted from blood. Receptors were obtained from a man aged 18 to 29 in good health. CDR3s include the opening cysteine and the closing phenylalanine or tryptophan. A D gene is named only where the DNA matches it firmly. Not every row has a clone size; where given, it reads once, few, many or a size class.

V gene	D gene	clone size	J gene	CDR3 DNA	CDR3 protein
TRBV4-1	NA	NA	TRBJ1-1	TGCGCCAGCAGCCTGGGGTACGACACTGAAGCTTTCTTT	CASSLGYDTEAFF
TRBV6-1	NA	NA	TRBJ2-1	TGTGCCAGCAGTGAATGGGACAATGAGCAGTTCTTC	CASSEWDNEQFF
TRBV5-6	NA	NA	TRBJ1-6	TGTGCCAGCAGCTTCCCCGGAGTAAATAATTCACCCCTCCACTTT	CASSFPGVNNSPLHF
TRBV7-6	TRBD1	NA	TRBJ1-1	TGTGCCAGCAGCTTAGACAGGGGGTCCGAAGCTTTCTTT	CASSLDRGSEAFF
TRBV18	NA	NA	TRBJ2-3	TGTGCCAGCTCACCTTTCGGGACTTCAACAGATACGCAGTATTTT	CASSPFGTSTDTQYF
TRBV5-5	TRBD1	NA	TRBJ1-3	TGTGCCAGCAGCCAAGGACAGGGAGGCTCTGGAAACACCATATATTTT	CASSQGQGGSGNTIYF
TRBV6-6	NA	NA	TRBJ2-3	TGTGCCAGCAGTTATTCGAGGGTAGATACGCAGTATTTT	CASSYSRVDTQYF
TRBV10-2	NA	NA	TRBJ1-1	TGCGCCAGCAGGGGGGGAGGCACTGAAGCTTTCTTT	CASRGGGTEAFF
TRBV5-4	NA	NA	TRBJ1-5	TGTGCCAGCAGCTTGGACAGCAATCAGCCCCAGCATTTT	CASSLDSNQPQHF
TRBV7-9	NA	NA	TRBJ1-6	TGTGCCAGCAGCACAGGGAGGACGGAGAATTCACCCCTCCACTTT	CASSTGRTENSPLHF
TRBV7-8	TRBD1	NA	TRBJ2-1	TGTGCCAGCAGCTTAGCCCCGACAGGGTCCTATGGGCCAAGCTCCTACAATGAGCAGTTCTTC	CASSLAPTGSYGPSSYNEQFF
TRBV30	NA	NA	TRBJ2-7	TGTGCCTGGACACAAACAGGGAACGAGCAGTACTTC	CAWTQTGNEQYF
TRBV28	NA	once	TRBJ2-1	TGTGCCAGCAGTGTTTTCTCCCCCCCTGAGCAGTTCTTC	CASSVFSPPEQFF
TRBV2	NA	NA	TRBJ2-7	TGTGCCAGCAGTGGAGGGAGAACCTACGAGCAGTACTTC	CASSGGRTYEQYF
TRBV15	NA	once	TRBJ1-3	TGTGCCACCAGCAGAGATTATCAGAGTGGAAACACCATATATTTT	CATSRDYQSGNTIYF
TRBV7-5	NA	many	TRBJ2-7	TGTGCCAGAAGCTTAATCAGTTTCTCCTACGAGCAGTACTTC	CARSLISFSYEQYF
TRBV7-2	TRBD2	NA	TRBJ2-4	TGTGCCAGCAGCTTACAGGGCGGGGGAGCCAAAAACATTCAGTACTTC	CASSLQGGGAKNIQYF
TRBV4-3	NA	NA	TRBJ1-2	TGCGCCAGCAGCCCCACTCCGTCAGGAGGCCCCTATTATGGCTACACCTTC	CASSPTPSGGPYYGYTF
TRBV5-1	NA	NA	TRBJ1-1	TGCGCCAGCAGCCCGGGAGGGAAGCGTACTGAAGCTTTCTTT	CASSPGGKRTEAFF
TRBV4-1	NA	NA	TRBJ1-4	TGCGCCAGCAGCCAAGAGCAGAGGGGAACTAATGAAAAACTGTTTTTT	CASSQEQRGTNEKLFF
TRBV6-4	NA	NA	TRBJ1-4	TGTGCCAGAAAACAGGAAAATGAAAAACTGTTTTTT	CARKQENEKLFF
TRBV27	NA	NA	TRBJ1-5	TGTGCCAGCAGTTTATATTCTTATAGCAATCAGCCCCAGCATTTT	CASSLYSYSNQPQHF
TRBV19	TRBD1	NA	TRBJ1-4	TGTGCCAGTAGTCCCCGACGGGGACAGGGGATAACTAATGAAAAACTGTTTTTT	CASSPRRGQGITNEKLFF
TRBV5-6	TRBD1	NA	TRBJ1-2	TGTGCCAGCAGAGGTCGACAGGGGCTCCTATATGGCTACACCTTC	CASRGRQGLLYGYTF
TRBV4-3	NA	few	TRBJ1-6	TGCGCCAGCAGCCTCGACGGAAGTGGTTCACCCCTCCACTTT	CASSLDGSGSPLHF
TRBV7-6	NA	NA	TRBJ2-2	TGTGCCAGCAGCCTTGAAGGAGGGACAAACACCGGGGAGCTGTTTTTT	CASSLEGGTNTGELFF
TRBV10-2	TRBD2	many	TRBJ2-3	TGCGCCAGCAGTGAGTCGGGCGGGAGTGCAGATACGCAGTATTTT	CASSESGGSADTQYF
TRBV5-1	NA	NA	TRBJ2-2	TGCGCCAGCAGCTTGTCCGGAGGGTTCACCGGGGAGCTGTTTTTT	CASSLSGGFTGELFF
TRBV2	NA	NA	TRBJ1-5	TGTGCCAGCAAGGGGACACAAGTTCAGCCCCAGCATTTT	CASKGTQVQPQHF
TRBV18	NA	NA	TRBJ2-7	TGTGCCAGCTCACCACCCGCTACCTACGAGCAGTACTTC	CASSPPATYEQYF